This TCR beta chain came from a study of cytomegalovirus exposure and HLA in healthy donors. With regard to this clone: Its target is not known.

The V and J ends lost 6 bases and 1 base, in that order; junction bases with no gene match: 4. Per the germline V gene, CDR1 is MNHEY and CDR2 is SMNVEV (reference sequence). The CDR3 spans 16 residues. Study results and limitations: Later analysis found that TCR beta chains associated with HLA were more clonally expanded than other, equally common chains. In presence/absence analyses, roughly uniform sequencing depth across donors was assumed.

PCR was performed using 60 Vbeta and 13 Jbeta primers. Using immunoSEQ multiplex PCR, the repertoire was profiled, and TCRdb retains in-frame clones only, with some absent. The repertoire holds 110,000 to 150,000 clones, roughly four fifths seen once, with 6% to 8.5% in the top ten. The rearrangement links TRBV27 to TRBJ2-7; TRBD2 matches 15 bases. Sequencing used PBMCs. The source of this sequence is a man aged 25-40 years in good health and CMV-seronegative. The chain's CDR3 is CASRGLAGGRSYEQYF. CDR3 DNA sequence: TGTGCCAGCAGGGGACTAGCGGGAGGTAGGTCCTACGAGCAGTACTTC.